The 13 T cell receptor beta chains below all came from one sample that was sequenced in a study of technical replicates of blood from several donors. Clones were read by immunoSEQ multiplex PCR, and TCRdb kept only the in-frame ones, dropping some. This table has about 85,000 clones, approximately 94% appearing once. The material sequenced was T cells isolated from PBMCs. These receptors all come from a human donor in good health.

This chain connects TRBV7-2 to TRBJ2-3; 11 bases align to TRBD2. The CDR3 runs to 14 residues. CDR1 SGHTA and CDR2 FQGNSA come from the germline V gene. With 3 bases clipped from V and 4 bases from J, the junction kept 0 bases outside the gene matches. The DNA for the CDR3 is TGTGCCAGCAGCTTGGGACTAGCGGCAGATACGCAGTATTTT. Translating it yields CASSLGLAADTQYF.

This chain connects TRBV11-3 to TRBJ2-1; 10 bases map to TRBD1. V was clipped by 5 bases and J by 7 bases; unmatched bases: 8. Looked up from germline, CDR1 is SGHNT and CDR2 is YENEEA. The CDR3 runs to 15 residues. The CDR3 here is CASSLYRDRGNEQFF. CDR3 coding DNA: TGTGCCAGCAGCCTGTACCGGGACAGGGGAAATGAGCAGTTCTTC.

The chain couples TRBV5-6 to TRBJ1-2, with 8 nucleotides matching TRBD1. Germline loops: CDR1 SGHDT, CDR2 YYEEEE. J lost 0 bases, V lost 2 bases, and 6 bases had no gene match. This CDR3 comprises 16 residues. For the CDR3, the DNA is TGTGCCAGCAGCTTCGACAGGGGAGCGGCTAACTATGGCTACACCTTC. Amino acids: CASSFDRGAANYGYTF.

This clone was counted once. V and J are TRBV2 and TRBJ2-3; tentative D call: TRBD2 (6 bases). V was pared by 4 bases and J by 0 bases, with 14 bases between. The CDR3 has 16 residues. Germline V gene lookup returns CDR1 SNHLY and CDR2 FYNNEI. The CDR3 protein is CASSGGRLISTDTQYF. The CDR3 DNA reads as TGTGCCAGCAGTGGGGGGAGGCTAATAAGCACAGATACGCAGTATTTT.

The rearrangement uses TRBV27 and TRBJ1-1, with TRBD1 as a possible D gene (6 bases). Germline CDR1 MNHEY, CDR2 SMNVEV (reference sequence). This CDR3 is 15 amino acids long. V was shortened by 2 bases and J by 1 base, with 11 bases between the two germline ends. In DNA form, the CDR3 reads TGTGCCAGCAGTTTACAGGGGTTAGGGAACACTGAAGCTTTCTTT. Amino acid sequence: CASSLQGLGNTEAFF.

The chain combines TRBV29-1 with TRBJ2-5; weak D call: TRBD1 (6 bases). The germline V and J ends were trimmed by 1 base and 4 bases, with 16 bases remaining between them. Germline CDR1 reads SQVTM; CDR2 reads ANQGSEA. This CDR3 has 15 residues. The CDR3 DNA reads as TGCAGCGTTGAAGGGGCCAGGGGTTTGTTAGAGACCCAGTACTTC. Translation gives CSVEGARGLLETQYF.

The count of this clone is one. The chain recombines TRBV5-6 with TRBJ2-7; tentatively, D is TRBD1 (6 bases). V was trimmed by 4 bases and J by 5 bases, leaving 16 bases between them. Per the germline V gene, CDR1 is SGHDT and CDR2 is YYEEEE. CDR3 length: 14 residues. CDR3 protein: CASSAYREGDEQYF. In nucleotides, the CDR3 is TGTGCCAGCAGCGCATACAGGGAAGGGGACGAGCAGTACTTC. Filled out from reference TRBV5-6 and TRBJ2-7, the complete variable domain reads DAGVTQSPTHLIKTRGQQVTLRCSPKSGHDTVSWYQQALGQGPQFIFQYYEEEERQRGNFPDRFSGHQFPNYSSELNVNALLLGDSALYLCASSAYREGDEQYFGPGTRLTVT.

Here the CDR3 DNA reads TGTGCCAGCAGTGAAGGGACAGGGGGCGCGACAGATACGCAGTATTTT. Its translation is CASSEGTGGATDTQYF. V and J are TRBV6-4 and TRBJ2-3, with 12 bases identical to TRBD1. Trimming took 3 bases from V and 3 from J; bases not matched to a gene: 4. This CDR3 spans 16 amino acids. Looked up from germline, CDR1 is MRHNA and CDR2 is SNTAGT.

This chain connects TRBV6-5 to TRBJ1-1; 10 nucleotides match TRBD1. The J segment lost 7 bases and the V segment lost 6 bases, leaving 2 bases of the junction unmatched. Germline lookup yields CDR1 MNHEY and CDR2 SVGAGI. This CDR3 spans 12 amino acids. The CDR3 is CASRDRGGEAFF. The CDR3 region has the DNA TGTGCCAGCAGGGACAGGGGGGGTGAAGCTTTCTTT.

The chain employs TRBV7-9 and TRBJ2-1; 7 bases line up with TRBD2. Germline V gene data show CDR1 as SEHNR and CDR2 as FQNEAQ (reference sequence). This CDR3 contains 15 residues. Unmatched junction bases numbered 8, after V lost 7 bases and J lost 2 bases. This CDR3 reads CASILAGLAYNEQFF. CDR3 DNA: TGTGCCAGCATACTAGCCGGACTAGCCTACAATGAGCAGTTCTTC.

The chain employs TRBV18 and TRBJ2-5, with 10 bases that match TRBD2. The CDR3 has 15 amino acids. The trim removed 6 bases at V and 0 bases at J, leaving 4 bases unmatched. Germline CDR1 is KGHSH and CDR2 is LQKENI. CDR3 loop: CASSPGLAHQETQYF. CDR3 nucleotide sequence: TGTGCCAGCTCTCCGGGACTAGCGCACCAAGAGACCCAGTACTTC.

The chain couples TRBV28 to TRBJ1-1, with 7 bases that match TRBD1. CDR1 is MDHEN and CDR2 is SYDVKM in the germline V gene. V trimming: 3 bases; J trimming: 3 bases; junction bases outside the gene matches: 1. CDR3 size: 13 residues. DNA for the CDR3: TGTGCCAGCAGTTTCACAGGGGACACTGAAGCTTTCTTT. It yields the protein CASSFTGDTEAFF. The full variable domain, with the rest looked up from reference TRBV28 and TRBJ1-1, is DVKVTQSSRYLVKRTGEKVFLECVQDMDHENMFWYRQDPGLGLRLIYFSYDVKMKEKGDIPEGYSVSREKKERFSLILESASTNQTSMYLCASSFTGDTEAFFGQGTRLTVV.

The genes are TRBV10-2 and TRBJ1-2; D is uncertain. Germline lookup yields CDR1 WSHSY and CDR2 SAAADI. With 0 bases removed from V and 8 bases from J, the gap between germline ends came to 13 bases. The CDR3 consists of 14 residues. The CDR3 nucleotides read TGCGCCAGCAGTGAGTCGAATATATGGAGCGGCTACACCTTC. It translates to CASSESNIWSGYTF.